What follows are 10 T cell receptor beta chains derived from one specimen sequenced in a study of vaccination and CD4 T cells after COVID-19. Their antigens remain unidentified. Documented treatment: approximately 9-day PBMC culture with coronavirus spike peptide pools or control peptides (ViraFEST assay). Oncomine TCR Beta short-read sequencing was applied to DNA from cultured CD4+ T cells. TCRdb called the PCR reads again in MiXCR, with one record for every CDR3 protein. The sample consists of some 10,000 distinct CDR3 sequences, just over 55% of them appearing once. The sample taken for sequencing was CD4+ T cells from blood, cultured in vitro. The origin of the receptors is a human donor who had recovered from COVID-19.

This rearrangement joins TRBV20-1 to TRBJ2-3, with 8 nucleotides matching TRBD2. This CDR3 is built from 13 residues. Looked up from germline, CDR1 is DFQATT and CDR2 is SNEGSKA (reference sequence). Germline trimming cut 6 bases from V and 6 bases from J; bases unmatched to any gene: 8. This CDR3 reads CSALERGRDTQYF. DNA for the CDR3: TGCAGTGCCCTAGAGCGGGGGAGGGATACGCAGTATTTT.

The gene calls are TRBV20-1 and TRBJ1-6; the D gene is possibly TRBD1 (6 bases). The V and J ends lost 4 bases and 7 bases respectively, with 11 bases between them. Germline V gene sequence: CDR1 DFQATT, CDR2 SNEGSKA (reference sequence). The CDR3 consists of 13 residues. DNA of the CDR3: TGCAGTGCTAACAGGGACCAGAATTCACCCCTCCACTTT. This translates into CSANRDQNSPLHF.

The chain links TRBV7-9 to TRBJ2-1; D not resolved. This CDR3 comprises 12 residues. The germline CDR1 and CDR2 sequences are SEHNR and FQNEAQ (reference sequence). V lost 3 bases, J lost 8 bases, and 8 bases lay in between. The CDR3 spells CASSFIGDEQFF. The DNA of the CDR3 is TGTGCCAGCAGCTTTATCGGCGATGAGCAGTTCTTC. Based on the CDR3 plus reference TRBV7-9 and TRBJ2-1, the full variable domain is DTGVSQNPRHKITKRGQNVTFRCDPISEHNRLYWYRQTLGQGPEFLTYFQNEAQLEKSRLLSDRFSAERPKGSFSTLEIQRTEQGDSAMYLCASSFIGDEQFFGPGTRLTVL.

The J gene is TRBJ1-1, the V gene TRBV18; D unresolved. The CDR3 has 13 residues. In germline, CDR1 is KGHSH, CDR2 LQKENI. Trimming stripped 6 bases from V and 5 bases from J, with 13 bases between. In DNA, the CDR3 is TGTGCCAGCTCTCGGGGAGGAGAGACTGAAGCTTTCTTT. Its protein is CASSRGGETEAFF.

The gene calls are TRBV7-3 and TRBJ1-1; 7 bases fit TRBD1. With V trimmed by 5 bases and J by 1 base, 1 base remained unmatched. Germline loops: CDR1 SGHTA, CDR2 FQGTGA. This CDR3 contains 13 residues. CDR3 region: CASSRQGNTEAFF. The CDR3 DNA reads TGTGCCAGCAGCAGACAGGGGAACACTGAAGCTTTCTTT.

The gene calls are TRBV6-1 and TRBJ2-3; 10 nucleotides align to TRBD2. CDR3 length equals 14 residues. Germline V gene data show CDR1 as MNHNS and CDR2 as SASEGT. With V trimmed by 7 bases and J by 3 bases, 4 bases remained unmatched. The CDR3 DNA follows: TGTGCCAGCACCCTACTAGCGGGGACAGATACGCAGTATTTT. Translating it yields CASTLLAGTDTQYF.

This clonotype has more than one count but fewer than ten. J is TRBJ1-2 and V is TRBV29-1; TRBD1 matches at 8 bases. After removal of 4 bases from V and 7 bases from J, the junction contained 5 bases not matched to a gene. Germline-derived CDR1 and CDR2 are SQVTM and ANQGSEA. CDR3 length equals 12 residues. CDR3 sequence: CSVVQGAGGYTF. The DNA for the CDR3 is TGCAGCGTTGTCCAGGGGGCGGGTGGCTACACCTTC. The whole variable domain, remainder taken from reference TRBV29-1 and TRBJ1-2, is SAVISQKPSRDICQRGTSLTIQCQVDSQVTMMFWYRQQPGQSLTLIATANQGSEATYESGFVIDKFPISRPNLTFSTLTVSNMSPEDSSIYLCSVVQGAGGYTFGSGTRLTVV.

The chain carries TRBV20-1 and TRBJ1-1, with a weak D call TRBD1 (5 bases). Germline V lookup: CDR1 DFQATT, CDR2 SNEGSKA (reference sequence). The CDR3 has 14 residues. V lost 0 bases to trimming and J lost 1 base, with 9 bases between them. The CDR3 loop reads CSAREGAGNTEAFF. For the CDR3, the DNA is TGCAGTGCTAGAGAAGGGGCCGGGAACACTGAAGCTTTCTTT.

Only a few counts were recorded for this clonotype. The chain combines TRBV20-1 with TRBJ2-5; a possible D gene is TRBD2 (5 bases). V was trimmed by 0 bases and J by 10 bases, leaving 18 bases between them. CDR3 size: 14 residues. Germline CDR1 DFQATT, CDR2 SNEGSKA (reference sequence). The CDR3: CSARDRRLVGDQYF. As DNA, the CDR3 is TGCAGTGCTAGAGATAGGAGGCTGGTCGGCGACCAGTACTTC.

V gene TRBV6-1 combines with J gene TRBJ2-7, with 7 bases that match TRBD1. Per germline, CDR1 MNHNS and CDR2 SASEGT. This CDR3 comprises 13 residues. J gave up 7 bases and V 6 bases, and 9 bases lay outside the gene matches. Written as DNA, the CDR3 is TGTGCCAGCAGCCTGGAGGCAGGGGGAGAGCAGTACTTC. Translation gives CASSLEAGGEQYF.